These 14 T cell receptor beta chains were sequenced from one sample in a study of blood T cells in healthy people across ages. The use of a sample-barcoded 5' primer and a J-beta primer mix characterized a second PCR of roughly 6 to 11 cycles. MiXCR was run by TCRdb on the 5' RACE reads, yielding one entry per CDR3 protein. The sample lists 650,000 to 950,000 distinct CDR3 sequences; approximately 48% were seen once. The sample comprised blood. These receptors came from a man in his 60s in good health.

Details on this clonotype: At one end, the junction sequence differs from germline, possibly due to a read error. The J gene is TRBJ1-1, the V gene TRBV10-3, with D unresolved. This CDR3 has 14 amino acids. In germline, CDR1 is ENHRY, CDR2 SYGVKD. CDR3 region: CVISESKGSTEAFF. The CDR3 coding sequence is TGTGTCATCAGTGAGTCGAAGGGATCCACTGAAGCTTTCTTT.

The rearrangement links TRBV7-8 to TRBJ2-5; possible D gene TRBD2, 6 bases. The germline V and J ends were trimmed by 1 base and 9 bases, with 18 bases remaining between them. The germline V gene encodes CDR1 SGHVS and CDR2 FQNEAQ. This CDR3 is 15 amino acids long. The CDR3 loop reads CASSLGRDSHRAQYF. In nucleotides, the CDR3 is TGTGCCAGCAGCTTAGGCCGGGACTCCCATAGGGCCCAGTACTTC.

This clonotype was counted many times. A junction boundary mismatches the germline segment, possibly from a read error. The rearrangement joins TRBV5-1 to TRBJ2-1, with 7 bases identical to TRBD2. Germline V lookup: CDR1 SGHRS, CDR2 YFSETQ. CDR3 size: 15 residues. CDR3 nucleotides: TGTGCCAGCAGCTTAGCGGGTCTTTCCTACAATGAGCAGTTCTTC. It encodes CASSLAGLSYNEQFF.

V usage is TRBV7-2 and J usage is TRBJ2-5; TRBD2 agrees at 8 bases. After removal of 2 bases from V and 5 bases from J, the junction contained 10 bases not matched to a gene. CDR1 is SGHTA, CDR2 FQGNSA, per germline. This CDR3 is built from 16 residues. CDR3 sequence: CASSLNTGGPRETQYF. DNA for the CDR3: TGTGCCAGCAGCTTAAATACGGGGGGGCCCCGGGAGACCCAGTACTTC.

The chain recombines TRBV4-3 with TRBJ2-3; 13 nucleotides agree with TRBD2. CDR1 LGHNA and CDR2 YSLEER come from the germline V gene. The V segment lost 0 bases and the J segment 5 bases; nucleotides outside the gene matches: 5. The CDR3 loop spans 17 amino acids. The CDR3 sequence is CASSQDSLAGGGDTQYF. CDR3 sequence (DNA): TGCGCCAGCAGCCAAGATTCACTAGCGGGGGGGGGAGATACGCAGTATTTT.

This clonotype appeared a few times. CDR3 DNA: TGTGCCACCGAGGGCCTAGCGGGGGGCAGATCCACAGATACGCAGTATTTT. Its protein product is CATEGLAGGRSTDTQYF. This chain uses TRBV6-1 with TRBJ2-3, with 11 bases identical to TRBD2. V was pared by 10 bases and J by 2 bases, with 14 bases of the junction left unmatched. Per the germline V gene, CDR1 is MNHNS and CDR2 is SASEGT. The CDR3 consists of 17 residues.

This chain connects TRBV4-2 to TRBJ1-2; 8 nucleotides agree with TRBD1. V shed 4 bases, J shed 4 bases, and the junction held 11 bases outside the gene matches. This CDR3 is built from 16 residues. Germline CDR1 LGHNA, CDR2 YNFKEQ. In DNA, the CDR3 is TGTGCCAGCAGCCGGACGGGGACAGGCGCCCCCTATGGCTACACCTTC. Protein: CASSRTGTGAPYGYTF.

The gene calls are TRBV30 and TRBJ2-7, with 11 bases that match TRBD1. Trimming removed 2 bases from V and 9 bases from J; junction bases left unmatched: 6. Per the germline V gene, CDR1 is GTSNPN and CDR2 is SVGIG (reference sequence). The CDR3 has 13 residues. The CDR3 DNA reads TGTGCCTGGAGTTCGGACAGGGGGCAGGCGCAGTACTTC. The encoded protein is CAWSSDRGQAQYF.

This clonotype was counted once. The chain is built from TRBV7-8 and TRBJ2-5; 8 nucleotides line up with TRBD2. The CDR3 totals 12 residues. Germline CDR1 SGHVS, CDR2 FQNEAQ. With 4 bases clipped from V and 12 bases from J, the junction kept 7 bases outside the gene matches. CDR3 region: CASSSQRGREYF. CDR3 coding DNA: TGTGCCAGCAGCTCCCAGCGGGGGAGGGAGTACTTC.

V and J are TRBV7-2 and TRBJ1-1; 7 bases are a match to TRBD1. The V and J ends lost 1 base and 7 bases, in that order; junction bases with no gene match: 9. CDR3 length equals 15 residues. Germline CDR1 reads SGHTA; CDR2 reads FQGNSA. The CDR3 DNA reads as TGTGCCAGCAGCTTAGATCCAACAGGGGCGGGTGAAGCTTTCTTT. Protein sequence: CASSLDPTGAGEAFF.

The V call is TRBV6-2 or TRBV6-3, the J call TRBJ1-2; D uncertain. Germline V gives CDR1 MNHEY, CDR2 SVGEGT. CDR3 size: 13 residues. V was clipped by 6 bases and J by 7 bases, with 15 bases between them. The CDR3 DNA reads as TGTGCCAGCAGCGACCCGCCTGGGCTTGGCTACACCTTC. The encoded protein is CASSDPPGLGYTF.

V usage is TRBV20-1 and J usage is TRBJ1-2; D call uncertain. Trimming pared 5 bases from V and 4 bases from J, leaving 11 bases between. Per germline, CDR1 DFQATT and CDR2 SNEGSKA (reference sequence). The CDR3 totals 12 residues. CDR3 in DNA: TGCAGTGCTCCCATTGGAGGCTATGGCTACACCTTC. Protein: CSAPIGGYGYTF.

The sample holds a few counts of this clonotype. J is TRBJ1-1 and V is TRBV11-3, with D possibly being TRBD1 (6 bases). The germline V gene has CDR1 SGHNT and CDR2 YENEEA. CDR3 length equals 15 residues. Trimming took off 4 bases at V and 3 bases at J, with 15 bases between the two ends. The CDR3 sequence is CASSSQGFGYTEAFF. For the CDR3, the DNA is TGTGCCAGCAGCTCACAGGGCTTTGGGTACACTGAAGCTTTCTTT.

This clonotype appeared a few times. Written as DNA, the CDR3 is TGTGCCAGCAGCCCGCGACAGGACGGGAGGTGGAATGGCTACACCTTC. It translates to CASSPRQDGRWNGYTF. The genes are TRBV7-8 and TRBJ1-2; possibly TRBD1 for D (6 bases). Trimming pared 5 bases from V and 6 bases from J, leaving 22 bases between. In germline, CDR1 is SGHVS, CDR2 FQNEAQ. The CDR3 has 16 residues.